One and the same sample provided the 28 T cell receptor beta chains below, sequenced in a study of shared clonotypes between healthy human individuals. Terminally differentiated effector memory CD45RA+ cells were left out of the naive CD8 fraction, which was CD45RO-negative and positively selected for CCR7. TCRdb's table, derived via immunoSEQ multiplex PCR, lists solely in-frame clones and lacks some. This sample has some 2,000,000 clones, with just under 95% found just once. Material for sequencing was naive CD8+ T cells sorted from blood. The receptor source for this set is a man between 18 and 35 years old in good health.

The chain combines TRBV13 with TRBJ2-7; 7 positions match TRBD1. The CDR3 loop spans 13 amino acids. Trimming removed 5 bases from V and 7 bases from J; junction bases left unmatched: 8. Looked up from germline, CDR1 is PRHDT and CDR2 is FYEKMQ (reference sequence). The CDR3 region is CASSHGQAGEQYF. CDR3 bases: TGTGCCAGCAGCCACGGACAGGCGGGTGAGCAGTACTTC.

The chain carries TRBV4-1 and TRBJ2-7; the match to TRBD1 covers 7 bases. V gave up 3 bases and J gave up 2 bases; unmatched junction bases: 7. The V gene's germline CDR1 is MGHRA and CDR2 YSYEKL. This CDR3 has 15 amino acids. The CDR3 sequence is CASSHNGQATYEQYF. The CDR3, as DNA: TGCGCCAGCAGCCATAACGGACAGGCCACCTACGAGCAGTACTTC.

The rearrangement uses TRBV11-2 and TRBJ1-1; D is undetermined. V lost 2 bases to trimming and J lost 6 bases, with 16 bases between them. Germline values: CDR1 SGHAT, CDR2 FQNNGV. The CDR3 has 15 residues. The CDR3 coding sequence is TGTGCCAGCAGCTTACCTCGAGGAAGGGAGCCTGAAGCTTTCTTT. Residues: CASSLPRGREPEAFF.

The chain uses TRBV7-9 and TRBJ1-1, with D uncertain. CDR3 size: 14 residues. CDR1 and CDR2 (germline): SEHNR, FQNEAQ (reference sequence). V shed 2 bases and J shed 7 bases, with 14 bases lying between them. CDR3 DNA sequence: TGTGCCAGCAGCTTAAGTGAAACCGCGGGTGAAGCTTTCTTT. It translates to CASSLSETAGEAFF. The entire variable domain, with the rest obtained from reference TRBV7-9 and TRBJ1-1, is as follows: DTGVSQNPRHKITKRGQNVTFRCDPISEHNRLYWYRQTLGQGPEFLTYFQNEAQLEKSRLLSDRFSAERPKGSFSTLEIQRTEQGDSAMYLCASSLSETAGEAFFGQGTRLTVV.

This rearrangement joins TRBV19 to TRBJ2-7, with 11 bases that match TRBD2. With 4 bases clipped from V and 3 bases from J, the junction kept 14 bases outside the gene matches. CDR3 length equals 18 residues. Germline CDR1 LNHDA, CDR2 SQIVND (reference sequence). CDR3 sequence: CASSKASGRLLNFYEQYF. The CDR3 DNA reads TGTGCCAGTAGTAAGGCTAGCGGGAGGCTCCTCAACTTCTACGAGCAGTACTTC.

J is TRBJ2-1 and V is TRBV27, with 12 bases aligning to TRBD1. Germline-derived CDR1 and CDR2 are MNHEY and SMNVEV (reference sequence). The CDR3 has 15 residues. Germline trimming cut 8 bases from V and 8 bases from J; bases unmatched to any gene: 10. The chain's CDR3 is CASGEGTGGSDEQFF. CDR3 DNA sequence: TGTGCCAGCGGGGAGGGGACAGGGGGCTCCGATGAGCAGTTCTTC.

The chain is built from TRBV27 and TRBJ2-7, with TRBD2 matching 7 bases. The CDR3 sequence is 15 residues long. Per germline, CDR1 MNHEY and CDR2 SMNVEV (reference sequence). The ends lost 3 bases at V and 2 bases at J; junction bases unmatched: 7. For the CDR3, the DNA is TGTGCCAGCAGTTTCGCAGGACTAGGGACCTACGAGCAGTACTTC. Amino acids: CASSFAGLGTYEQYF.

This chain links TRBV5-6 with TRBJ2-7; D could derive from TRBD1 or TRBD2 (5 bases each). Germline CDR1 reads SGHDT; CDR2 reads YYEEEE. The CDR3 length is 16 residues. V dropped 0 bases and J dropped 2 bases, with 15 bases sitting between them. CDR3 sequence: CASSLARRLGAYEQYF. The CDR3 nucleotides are TGTGCCAGCAGCTTGGCACGGCGATTGGGGGCCTACGAGCAGTACTTC.

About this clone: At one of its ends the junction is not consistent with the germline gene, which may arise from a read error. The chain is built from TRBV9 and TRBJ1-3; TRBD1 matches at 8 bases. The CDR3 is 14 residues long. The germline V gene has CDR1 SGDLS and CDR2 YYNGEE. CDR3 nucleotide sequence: TGTGCCAGCAGCCAGGGGACAGGTGGAGACACCATATATTTT. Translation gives CASSQGTGGDTIYF.

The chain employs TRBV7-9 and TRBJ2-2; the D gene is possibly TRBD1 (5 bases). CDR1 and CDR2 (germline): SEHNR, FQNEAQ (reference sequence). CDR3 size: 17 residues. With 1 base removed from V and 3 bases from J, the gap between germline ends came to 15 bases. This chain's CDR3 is CASSLVVQGGDTGELFF. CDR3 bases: TGTGCCAGCAGCTTAGTGGTCCAGGGTGGCGACACCGGGGAGCTGTTTTTT. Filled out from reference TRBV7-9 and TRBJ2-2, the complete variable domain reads DTGVSQNPRHKITKRGQNVTFRCDPISEHNRLYWYRQTLGQGPEFLTYFQNEAQLEKSRLLSDRFSAERPKGSFSTLEIQRTEQGDSAMYLCASSLVVQGGDTGELFFGEGSRLTVL.

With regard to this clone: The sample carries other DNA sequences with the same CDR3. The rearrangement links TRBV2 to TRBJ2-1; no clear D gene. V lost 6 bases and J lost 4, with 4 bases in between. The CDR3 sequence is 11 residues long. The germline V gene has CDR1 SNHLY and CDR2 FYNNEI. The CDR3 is CASRDYNEQFF. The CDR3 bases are TGTGCCAGCAGAGATTACAATGAGCAGTTCTTC. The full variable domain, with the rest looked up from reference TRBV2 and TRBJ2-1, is EPEVTQTPSHQVTQMGQEVILRCVPISNHLYFYWYRQILGQKVEFLVSFYNNEISEKSEIFDDQFSVERPDGSNFTLKIRSTKLEDSAMYFCASRDYNEQFFGPGTRLTVL.

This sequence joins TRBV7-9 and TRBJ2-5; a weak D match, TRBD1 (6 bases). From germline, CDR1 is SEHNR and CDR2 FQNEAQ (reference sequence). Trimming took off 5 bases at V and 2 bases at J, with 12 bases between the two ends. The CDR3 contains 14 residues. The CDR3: CASSTSGTQETQYF. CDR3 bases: TGTGCCAGCAGCACAAGTGGGACACAAGAGACCCAGTACTTC.

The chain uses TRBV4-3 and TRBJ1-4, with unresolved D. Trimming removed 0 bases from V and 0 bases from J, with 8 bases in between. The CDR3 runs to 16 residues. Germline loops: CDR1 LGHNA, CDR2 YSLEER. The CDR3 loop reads CASSQDWAATNEKLFF. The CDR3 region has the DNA TGCGCCAGCAGCCAAGATTGGGCAGCAACTAATGAAAAACTGTTTTTT.

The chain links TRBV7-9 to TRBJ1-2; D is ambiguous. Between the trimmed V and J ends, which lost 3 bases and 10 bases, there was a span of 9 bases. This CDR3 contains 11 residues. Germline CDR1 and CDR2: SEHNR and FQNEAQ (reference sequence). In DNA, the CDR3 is TGTGCCAGCAGCTTCGGATTAAACTACACCTTC. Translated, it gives CASSFGLNYTF.

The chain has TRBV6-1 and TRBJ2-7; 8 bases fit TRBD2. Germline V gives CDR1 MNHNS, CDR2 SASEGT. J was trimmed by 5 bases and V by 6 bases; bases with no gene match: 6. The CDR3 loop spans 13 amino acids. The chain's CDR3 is CASRGGGSDEQYF. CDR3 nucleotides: TGTGCCAGCAGAGGCGGGGGGTCCGACGAGCAGTACTTC.

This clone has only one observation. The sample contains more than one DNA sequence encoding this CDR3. In nucleotides, the CDR3 is TGTGCCAGCAGCTTAGACCCCTACAATGAGCAGTTCTTC. Amino acids: CASSLDPYNEQFF. This sequence joins TRBV7-9 and TRBJ2-1; D not certain. Trimming took 1 base from V and 2 from J, leaving 3 bases between them. This CDR3 spans 13 amino acids. The V gene's germline CDR1 is SEHNR and CDR2 FQNEAQ (reference sequence).

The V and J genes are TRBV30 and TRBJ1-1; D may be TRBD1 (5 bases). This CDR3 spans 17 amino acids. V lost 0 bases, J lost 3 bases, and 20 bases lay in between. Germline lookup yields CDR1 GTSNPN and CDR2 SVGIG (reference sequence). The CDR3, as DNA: TGTGCCTGGAGTGTTTTATGGACAATCGACCGGGACACTGAAGCTTTCTTT. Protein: CAWSVLWTIDRDTEAFF.

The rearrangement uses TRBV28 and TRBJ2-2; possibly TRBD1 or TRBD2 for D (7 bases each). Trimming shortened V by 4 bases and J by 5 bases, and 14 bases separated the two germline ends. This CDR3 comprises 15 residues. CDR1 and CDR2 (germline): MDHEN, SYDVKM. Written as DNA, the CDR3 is TGTGCCAGCAGTTCAGACAGGGAGGGGACCGGGGAGCTGTTTTTT. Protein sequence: CASSSDREGTGELFF.

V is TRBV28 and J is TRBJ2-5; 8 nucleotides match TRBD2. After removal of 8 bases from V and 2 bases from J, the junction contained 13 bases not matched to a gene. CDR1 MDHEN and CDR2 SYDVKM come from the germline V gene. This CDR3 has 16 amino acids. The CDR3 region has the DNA TGTGCCAGCTTTACTCCCGGGGGGGGTCCTCAAGAGACCCAGTACTTC. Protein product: CASFTPGGGPQETQYF.

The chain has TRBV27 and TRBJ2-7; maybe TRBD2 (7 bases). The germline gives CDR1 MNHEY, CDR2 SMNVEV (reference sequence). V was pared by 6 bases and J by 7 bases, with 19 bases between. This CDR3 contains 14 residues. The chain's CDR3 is CASRPRGGVGEQYF. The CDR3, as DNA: TGTGCCAGCAGACCCCGAGGGGGGGTGGGGGAGCAGTACTTC.

CDR3: CASSPIGQKYEQYF. CDR3 DNA: TGTGCCAGCAGTCCTATCGGACAAAAATACGAGCAGTACTTC. The chain is built from TRBV27 and TRBJ2-7; perhaps TRBD1 as D (5 bases). Germline V lookup: CDR1 MNHEY, CDR2 SMNVEV (reference sequence). V was shortened by 5 bases and J by 4 bases, with 15 bases between the two germline ends. CDR3 length: 14 residues.

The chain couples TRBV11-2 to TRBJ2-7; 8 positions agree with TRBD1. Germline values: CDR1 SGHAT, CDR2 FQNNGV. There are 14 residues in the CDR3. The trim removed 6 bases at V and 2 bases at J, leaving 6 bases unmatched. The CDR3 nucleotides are TGTGCCAGCAGTATGGACAGGGAGACCTACGAGCAGTACTTC. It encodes CASSMDRETYEQYF.

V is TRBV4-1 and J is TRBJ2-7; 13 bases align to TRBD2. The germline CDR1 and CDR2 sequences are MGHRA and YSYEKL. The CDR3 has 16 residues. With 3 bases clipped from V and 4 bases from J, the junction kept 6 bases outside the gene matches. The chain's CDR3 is CASSQRGTSGIYEQYF. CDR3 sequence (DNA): TGCGCCAGCAGCCAGAGGGGGACTAGCGGGATTTACGAGCAGTACTTC.

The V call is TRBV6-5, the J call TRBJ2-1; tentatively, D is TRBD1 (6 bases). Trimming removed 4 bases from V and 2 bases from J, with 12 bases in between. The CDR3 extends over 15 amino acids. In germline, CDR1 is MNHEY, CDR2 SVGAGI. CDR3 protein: CASSSWQGPYNEQFF. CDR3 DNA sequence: TGTGCCAGCAGTTCGTGGCAGGGGCCCTACAATGAGCAGTTCTTC.

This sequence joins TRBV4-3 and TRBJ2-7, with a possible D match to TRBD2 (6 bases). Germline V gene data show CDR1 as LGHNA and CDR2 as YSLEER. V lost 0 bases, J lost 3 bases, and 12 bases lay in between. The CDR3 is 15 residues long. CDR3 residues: CASSQEPGELYEQYF. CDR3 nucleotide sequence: TGCGCCAGCAGCCAAGAACCGGGAGAACTCTACGAGCAGTACTTC.

The CDR3 reads CASSEGTQKETQYF. The CDR3 DNA reads TGCGCCAGCAGTGAGGGGACCCAGAAAGAGACCCAGTACTTC. The rearrangement uses TRBV10-2 and TRBJ2-5; D tentatively fits TRBD1 or TRBD2 (5 bases each). The length of the CDR3 is 14 residues. Germline assignment: CDR1 WSHSY and CDR2 SAAADI. V gave up 2 bases and J gave up 3 bases, with 10 bases separating them.

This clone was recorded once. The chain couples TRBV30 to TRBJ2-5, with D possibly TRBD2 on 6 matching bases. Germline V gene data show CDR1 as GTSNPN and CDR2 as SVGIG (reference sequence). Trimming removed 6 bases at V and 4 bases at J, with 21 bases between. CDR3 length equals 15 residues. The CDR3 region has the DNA TGTGCCTGCCAAGCAGCCGGGAGCGTGGGAGAGACCCAGTACTTC. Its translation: CACQAAGSVGETQYF.

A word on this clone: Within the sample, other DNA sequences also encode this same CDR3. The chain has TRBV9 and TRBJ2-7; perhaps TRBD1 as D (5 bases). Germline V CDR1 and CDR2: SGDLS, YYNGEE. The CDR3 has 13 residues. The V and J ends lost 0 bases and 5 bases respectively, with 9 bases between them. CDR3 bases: TGTGCCAGCAGCGTAGCAGGGTCAAACGAGCAGTACTTC. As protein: CASSVAGSNEQYF. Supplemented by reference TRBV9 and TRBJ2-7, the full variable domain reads DSGVTQTPKHLITATGQRVTLRCSPRSGDLSVYWYQQSLDQGLQFLIQYYNGEERAKGNILERFSAQQFPDLHSELNLSSLELGDSALYFCASSVAGSNEQYFGPGTRLTVT.